Presented here are 17 T cell receptor beta chains from one specimen sequenced in a study of cytomegalovirus exposure and HLA in healthy donors. In the PCR, 60 Vbeta and 13 Jbeta primers were used. TCRdb's table, derived via immunoSEQ multiplex PCR, lists solely in-frame clones and lacks some. Recorded here are some 200,000 clones; the top ten clones represent about 0.81%. Source material: PBMCs. The receptors here all came from a young woman in good health and CMV-seropositive.

The V gene is TRBV19, the J gene TRBJ2-7; a possible D gene is TRBD2 (5 bases). Trimming stripped 5 bases from V and 0 bases from J, with 11 bases between. CDR1 is LNHDA, CDR2 SQIVND, per germline (reference sequence). CDR3 length: 14 residues. The CDR3 region is CASSASGYSYEQYF. CDR3 DNA: TGTGCCAGTAGTGCGAGCGGATACTCCTACGAGCAGTACTTC. The full variable domain, in which reference TRBV19 and TRBJ2-7 provide the parts outside the CDR3, is DGGITQSPKYLFRKEGQNVTLSCEQNLNHDAMYWYRQDPGQGLRLIYYSQIVNDFQKGDIAEGYSVSREKKESFPLTVTSAQKNPTAFYLCASSASGYSYEQYFGPGTRLTVT.

CDR3 in amino acids: CASSIKQGQNTEAFF. The DNA for the CDR3 is TGTGCCAGTAGTATAAAACAGGGCCAGAACACTGAAGCTTTCTTT. The chain couples TRBV19 to TRBJ1-1, with D possibly matching TRBD1 (6 bases). In germline, CDR1 is LNHDA, CDR2 SQIVND (reference sequence). V was cut by 2 bases and J by 1 base, with 11 bases left in between. CDR3 size: 15 residues.

The rearrangement uses TRBV7-2 and TRBJ2-2, with TRBD1 identical over 10 bases. The V and J ends lost 3 bases and 4 bases, in that order; junction bases with no gene match: 5. The CDR3 runs to 16 residues. CDR1 and CDR2 (germline): SGHTA, FQGNSA. CDR3 sequence (DNA): TGTGCCAGCAGCTTGCCCGGGACAGGGGCCACCGGGGAGCTGTTTTTT. Its protein product is CASSLPGTGATGELFF.

The rearrangement links TRBV9 to TRBJ2-5; 9 bases map to TRBD2. The CDR3 contains 16 residues. The V and J ends lost 0 bases and 3 bases, in that order; junction bases with no gene match: 6. CDR1 and CDR2 (germline): SGDLS, YYNGEE. The CDR3 loop reads CASSVELAGGEETQYF. The CDR3, as DNA: TGTGCCAGCAGCGTAGAACTAGCGGGCGGGGAAGAGACCCAGTACTTC.

This chain joins TRBV5-1 and TRBJ2-5; the match to TRBD2 covers 10 bases. Trimming at V came to 2 bases and at J to 1 base, leaving 5 bases not matched to a gene. CDR3 length: 16 residues. The V gene's germline CDR1 is SGHRS and CDR2 YFSETQ. CDR3 region: CASSLAGGGGQETQYF. In DNA form, the CDR3 reads TGCGCCAGCAGCTTAGCGGGAGGGGGAGGCCAAGAGACCCAGTACTTC.

This chain joins TRBV28 and TRBJ2-6, with D hard to call. Germline V lookup: CDR1 MDHEN, CDR2 SYDVKM. The CDR3 contains 17 residues. Trimming cost V 4 bases and J 0 bases, with 13 bases left between them. In DNA, the CDR3 is TGTGCCAGCAGTTCCGACACGTTCGACTCTGGGGCCAACGTCCTGACTTTC. Its protein is CASSSDTFDSGANVLTF.

The chain links TRBV9 to TRBJ2-3, with TRBD2 identical over 13 bases. Germline values: CDR1 SGDLS, CDR2 YYNGEE. CDR3 length: 16 residues. The ends lost 3 bases at V and 2 bases at J; junction bases unmatched: 3. The CDR3 reads CASSGTSGGFTDTQYF. In DNA form, the CDR3 reads TGTGCCAGCAGCGGGACTAGCGGGGGTTTCACAGATACGCAGTATTTT.

V gene TRBV2 combines with J gene TRBJ2-3; D gene unclear. The V end lost 3 bases, the J end lost 7 bases, and 8 bases lay between the germline ends. The V gene's germline CDR1 is SNHLY and CDR2 FYNNEI. This CDR3 comprises 12 residues. This chain's CDR3 is CASSEERNTQYF. Written as DNA, the CDR3 is TGTGCCAGCAGTGAGGAGAGAAATACGCAGTATTTT.

This chain uses TRBV7-3 with TRBJ1-3, with a possible D match to TRBD1 (6 bases). Trimming took 1 base from V and 4 from J, leaving 17 bases between them. Germline-derived CDR1 and CDR2 are SGHTA and FQGTGA. CDR3 length: 17 amino acids. CDR3 DNA: TGTGCCAGCAGCTTAAACCCCCTTGGACAGTTAGGAAACACCATATATTTT. The encoded protein is CASSLNPLGQLGNTIYF.

The chain recombines TRBV2 with TRBJ1-2, with no clear D. The V end was cut by 1 base, the J end by 10 bases, with 19 bases between. Germline V gene sequence: CDR1 SNHLY, CDR2 FYNNEI. The CDR3 runs 15 residues. The CDR3 sequence is CASSEDRGPSEIYTF. The CDR3 bases are TGTGCCAGCAGTGAAGATCGAGGTCCTTCAGAAATCTACACCTTC.

The chain recombines TRBV18 with TRBJ1-6, with 9 bases fitting TRBD1. V lost 3 bases and J lost 8; bases outside the gene matches: 5. In germline, CDR1 is KGHSH, CDR2 LQKENI. The CDR3 extends over 15 amino acids. CDR3 DNA: TGTGCCAGCTCACCCACGGGACAGGGTTATTCACCCCTCCACTTT. Translated, it gives CASSPTGQGYSPLHF. Together with reference TRBV18 and TRBJ1-6, the CDR3 gives the full variable domain: NAGVMQNPRHLVRRRGQEARLRCSPMKGHSHVYWYRQLPEEGLKFMVYLQKENIIDESGMPKERFSAEFPKEGPSILRIQQVVRGDSAAYFCASSPTGQGYSPLHFGNGTRLTVT.

The chain recombines TRBV7-3 with TRBJ2-1; 10 bases are shared with TRBD1. Trimming removed 5 bases from V and 13 bases from J; junction bases left unmatched: 17. CDR1 SGHTA and CDR2 FQGTGA come from the germline V gene. The CDR3 is 16 amino acids. DNA for the CDR3: TGTGCCAGCAGCCCAACCGGGACAGGGGTCCTCGCGAGCCAGTTCTTC. This gives the protein CASSPTGTGVLASQFF. Variable domain in full (rest from reference TRBV7-3 and TRBJ2-1): GAGVSQTPSNKVTEKGKYVELRCDPISGHTALYWYRQSLGQGPEFLIYFQGTGAADDSGLPNDRFFAVRPEGSVSTLKIQRTERGDSAVYLCASSPTGTGVLASQFFGPGTRLTVL.

The V gene is TRBV15, the J gene TRBJ2-1, with 10 nucleotides matching TRBD2. The junction had 6 bases not matched to a gene; V was cut back by 2 bases and J by 5 bases. The CDR3 is made up of 16 amino acids. Germline V CDR1 and CDR2: LNHNV, YYDKDF (reference sequence). The chain's CDR3 is CATSRWTSGKNNEQFF. CDR3 DNA: TGTGCCACCAGCAGATGGACTAGCGGAAAGAACAATGAGCAGTTCTTC.

The genes are TRBV28 and TRBJ1-3, with D perhaps TRBD1 (5 bases). Germline loops: CDR1 MDHEN, CDR2 SYDVKM. Trimming pared 4 bases from V and 4 bases from J, leaving 20 bases between. The CDR3 covers 17 residues. Written as DNA, the CDR3 is TGTGCCAGCAGTTCCCCGGGGGAGACCGCCCTAGGAAACACCATATATTTT. Its protein is CASSSPGETALGNTIYF. Variable domain in full (rest from reference TRBV28 and TRBJ1-3): DVKVTQSSRYLVKRTGEKVFLECVQDMDHENMFWYRQDPGLGLRLIYFSYDVKMKEKGDIPEGYSVSREKKERFSLILESASTNQTSMYLCASSSPGETALGNTIYFGEGSWLTVV.

V and J are TRBV7-3 and TRBJ1-6; weak D call: TRBD1 (6 bases). V lost 1 base, J lost 1 base, and 8 bases lay in between. CDR1 and CDR2 from the germline V gene are SGHTA and FQGTGA. The CDR3 spans 16 residues. The DNA for the CDR3 is TGTGCCAGCAGCTTAATTAGGGGGTCCTATAATTCACCCCTCCACTTT. Translating gives CASSLIRGSYNSPLHF. The variable domain in full, with the rest retrieved from reference TRBV7-3 and TRBJ1-6, is GAGVSQTPSNKVTEKGKYVELRCDPISGHTALYWYRQSLGQGPEFLIYFQGTGAADDSGLPNDRFFAVRPEGSVSTLKIQRTERGDSAVYLCASSLIRGSYNSPLHFGNGTRLTVT.

CDR3 DNA: TGCGCCAGCAGCCAAGTTCGGGACAGGCCTGGAAACACCATATATTTT. Translation: CASSQVRDRPGNTIYF. The rearrangement joins TRBV4-1 to TRBJ1-3; 8 bases are shared with TRBD1. The V segment lost 1 base and the J segment 2 bases; nucleotides outside the gene matches: 4. Looked up from germline, CDR1 is MGHRA and CDR2 is YSYEKL. CDR3 length: 16 residues.

This chain links TRBV11-3 with TRBJ2-2; no clear D. The V end was cut by 5 bases, the J end by 7 bases, with 11 bases between. Germline V CDR1 and CDR2: SGHNT, YENEEA. The CDR3 totals 13 residues. Written as DNA, the CDR3 is TGTGCCAGCAGCGTCCCCCTTCGCGGGGAGCTGTTTTTT. Translating gives CASSVPLRGELFF. The full variable domain, with the rest looked up from reference TRBV11-3 and TRBJ2-2, is EAGVVQSPRYKIIEKKQPVAFWCNPISGHNTLYWYLQNLGQGPELLIRYENEEAVDDSQLPKDRFSAERLKGVDSTLKIQPAELGDSAVYLCASSVPLRGELFFGEGSRLTVL.